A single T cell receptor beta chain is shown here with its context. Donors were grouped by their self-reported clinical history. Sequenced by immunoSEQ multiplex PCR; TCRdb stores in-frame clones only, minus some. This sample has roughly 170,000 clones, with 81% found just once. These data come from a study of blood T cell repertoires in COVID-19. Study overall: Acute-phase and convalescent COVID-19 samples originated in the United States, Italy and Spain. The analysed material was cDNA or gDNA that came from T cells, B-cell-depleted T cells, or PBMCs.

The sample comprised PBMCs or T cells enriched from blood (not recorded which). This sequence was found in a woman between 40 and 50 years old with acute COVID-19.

The CDR3 DNA reads TGTGCCACCAGCAGAGATCCGGCGGCCACAGATACGCAGTATTTT. Translation: CATSRDPAATDTQYF. This chain connects TRBV15 to TRBJ2-3; D is undetermined. This CDR3 contains 15 residues. V dropped 0 bases and J dropped 2 bases, with 9 bases sitting between them. Per the germline V gene, CDR1 is LNHNV and CDR2 is YYDKDF (reference sequence).